Below, one TCR beta chain is given with its context. As handled by the study authors: How many nucleated cells were present was estimated from reference gene primer amplification. Generated by immunoSEQ multiplex PCR, the TCRdb table keeps only in-frame clones and is missing some. V and J calls and clone size come straight from that table; D and trimming were deduced from the DNA. The profile shows 65,000 to 95,000 clones, 84% of them singletons. This sample stems from a study of blood T cell repertoires in COVID-19. In the study overall: Samples taken during acute and convalescent COVID-19 were collected in the United States, Italy and Spain. PBMCs, B-cell-depleted T cells, or T cells were the source of the cDNA or gDNA that made up the material.

Germline V CDR1 and CDR2: SGHVS, FNYEAQ. The CDR3 runs 17 residues. V dropped 0 bases and J dropped 4; count of bases not matched to a gene: 11. The genes are TRBV7-6 and TRBJ2-5; 7 nucleotides line up with TRBD1. The TCR originated in a woman between 45 and 65 years old with acute or convalescent COVID-19. Sequencing used peripheral blood. CDR3 sequence reads: CASSLASPGGVGETQYF. The CDR3 region has the DNA TGTGCCAGCAGCTTAGCGAGTCCAGGGGGAGTCGGAGAGACCCAGTACTTC.